The clone carrying this TCR beta chain was detected many times. These data come from a study of human T cells and chemical hapten exposure. TCRdb recomputed calls from the RACE reads with MiXCR, one row per CDR3 protein. The sample lists tens of thousands of distinct CDR3 sequences, 9.4% seen once, with around 14% in the top ten. Indicated time point: pre-sensitization, week 0. Stated treatment: therapeutic diphenylcyclopropenone sensitization with weekly scalp DPC. The sequenced sample was whole blood, obtained in connection with sensitization to the hapten diphenylcyclopropenone (DPC). The sequence derives from a middle-aged woman with alopecia areata. Some clones in this sample may be carry-over from other donors' samples.

The CDR3 DNA is TGCGCCAGCAGCAGATTACTAGCGAACACAGATACGCAGTATTTT. Its protein product is CASSRLLANTDTQYF. The chain joins TRBV5-1 to TRBJ2-3; 7 nucleotides line up with TRBD2. V lost 4 bases, J lost 2 bases, and 7 bases stayed unmatched. Germline V lookup: CDR1 SGHRS, CDR2 YFSETQ. The CDR3 runs to 15 residues. The whole variable domain, remainder taken from reference TRBV5-1 and TRBJ2-3, is KAGVTQTPRYLIKTRGQQVTLSCSPISGHRSVSWYQQTPGQGLQFLFEYFSETQRNKGNFPGRFSGRQFSNSRSEMNVSTLELGDSALYLCASSRLLANTDTQYFGPGTRLTVL.